This entry lists 14 T cell receptor beta chains sequenced from one sample in a study of blood T cell repertoires in COVID-19. Sequencing was performed with immunoSEQ multiplex PCR; in TCRdb, only in-frame clones are kept and a portion is missing. The data show about 400,000 clones, 87% seen once. Sequencing was performed on PBMCs or T cells enriched from blood (not recorded which). Receptors originate from a woman aged 18-35 years with acute COVID-19.

The V call is TRBV19, the J call TRBJ1-4; 8 bases match TRBD1. Trimming took 11 bases from V and 7 from J; bases not matched to a gene: 9. The germline V gene has CDR1 LNHDA and CDR2 SQIVND (reference sequence). CDR3 length: 13 residues. CDR3 sequence: CASSGQGFEKLFF. The CDR3 coding sequence is TGTGCCTCGTCAGGACAGGGTTTTGAAAAACTGTTTTTT. Complete variable domain (other parts from reference TRBV19 and TRBJ1-4): DGGITQSPKYLFRKEGQNVTLSCEQNLNHDAMYWYRQDPGQGLRLIYYSQIVNDFQKGDIAEGYSVSREKKESFPLTVTSAQKNPTAFYLCASSGQGFEKLFFGSGTQLSVL.

This clone was counted a few times. V usage is TRBV7-8 and J usage is TRBJ1-1; D uncertain. V was shortened by 5 bases and J by 1 base, with 8 bases between the two germline ends. Germline CDR1 is SGHVS and CDR2 is FQNEAQ. CDR3 length: 13 residues. CDR3 loop: CASSQTRNTEAFF. The CDR3 bases are TGTGCCAGCAGCCAAACAAGGAACACTGAAGCTTTCTTT.

This chain joins TRBV6-5 and TRBJ2-5, with TRBD1 as a possible D gene (6 bases). Trimming left V 10 bases short and J 0 bases short, with 12 bases between. The CDR3 runs 13 residues. CDR1 is MNHEY, CDR2 SVGAGI, per germline. The CDR3 region is CATITGNQETQYF. The CDR3 region has the DNA TGTGCCACCATAACAGGGAACCAAGAGACCCAGTACTTC.

The chain couples TRBV4-1 to TRBJ1-5; 10 bases are a match to TRBD1. This CDR3 has 19 residues. J was trimmed by 2 bases and V by 5 bases; bases with no gene match: 15. The V gene's germline CDR1 is MGHRA and CDR2 YSYEKL. The CDR3 here is CASSVGRGQGIRGNQPQHF. The CDR3 bases are TGCGCCAGCAGCGTGGGACGGGGACAGGGGATCAGGGGCAATCAGCCCCAGCATTTT.

CDR3: CASSVDVGDNEQFF. CDR3 coding DNA: TGTGCCAGCAGCGTAGACGTCGGAGACAATGAGCAGTTCTTC. The chain has TRBV9 and TRBJ2-1; D gene ambiguous. The CDR3 runs 14 residues. Germline V gives CDR1 SGDLS, CDR2 YYNGEE. Trimming took 0 bases from V and 5 from J, leaving 9 bases between them. Based on the CDR3 plus reference TRBV9 and TRBJ2-1, the full variable domain is DSGVTQTPKHLITATGQRVTLRCSPRSGDLSVYWYQQSLDQGLQFLIQYYNGEERAKGNILERFSAQQFPDLHSELNLSSLELGDSALYFCASSVDVGDNEQFFGPGTRLTVL.

V and J are TRBV7-2 and TRBJ1-2; 9 bases line up with TRBD1. This CDR3 is 15 amino acids long. Germline V CDR1 and CDR2: SGHTA, FQGNSA. V gave up 0 bases and J gave up 7 bases; unmatched junction bases: 6. The CDR3 nucleotides read TGTGCCAGCAGCTTAGCATTACAGGGGGCCGGTGGCTACACCTTC. This sequence encodes CASSLALQGAGGYTF. The full variable domain, with the rest looked up from reference TRBV7-2 and TRBJ1-2, is GAGVSQSPSNKVTEKGKDVELRCDPISGHTALYWYRQSLGQGLEFLIYFQGNSAPDKSGLPSDRFSAERTGGSVSTLTIQRTQQEDSAVYLCASSLALQGAGGYTFGSGTRLTVV.

The chain combines TRBV7-3 with TRBJ2-7, with TRBD2 matching 7 bases. The CDR3 is made up of 16 amino acids. J lost 6 bases, V lost 3 bases, and 14 bases had no gene match. Germline V lookup: CDR1 SGHTA, CDR2 FQGTGA. The CDR3 loop reads CASSFNPTSIRSEQYF. DNA for the CDR3: TGTGCCAGCAGCTTTAACCCGACTAGCATTCGGTCCGAGCAGTACTTC.

This clone was detected only once. The V gene is TRBV6-2 or TRBV6-3, the J gene TRBJ1-2; D perhaps matches TRBD1 (5 bases). CDR3 length equals 16 residues. V shed 5 bases and J shed 8 bases, with 24 bases lying between them. Germline V gives CDR1 MNHEY, CDR2 SVGEGT. The CDR3 sequence is CASSLSSSTGLGGYTF. The CDR3 DNA follows: TGTGCCAGCAGTCTTTCCTCCTCAACAGGTCTGGGAGGCTACACCTTC.

The V call is TRBV19, the J call TRBJ1-6; D is unresolved. CDR3 size: 13 residues. Trimming took 7 bases from V and 7 from J, leaving 11 bases between them. Germline V gene data show CDR1 as LNHDA and CDR2 as SQIVND (reference sequence). The CDR3 bases are TGTGCCAGTAACGCCGACGGGAATTCACCCCTCCACTTT. It is translated as CASNADGNSPLHF.

V usage is TRBV5-1 and J usage is TRBJ2-7; the match to TRBD1 covers 7 bases. V was clipped by 4 bases and J by 3 bases; unmatched bases: 7. The CDR3 runs to 14 residues. Per the germline V gene, CDR1 is SGHRS and CDR2 is YFSETQ. The CDR3, as DNA: TGCGCCAGCAGCCATGACAGGGCCAACTACGAGCAGTACTTC. The encoded protein is CASSHDRANYEQYF.

V usage is TRBV7-8 and J usage is TRBJ1-5; 8 bases agree with TRBD1. J was trimmed by 1 base and V by 3 bases; bases with no gene match: 5. CDR1 SGHVS and CDR2 FQNEAQ come from the germline V gene. The CDR3 spans 16 residues. The CDR3 DNA is TGTGCCAGCAGCTTTCAGGGGGCGGTGAGCAATCAGCCCCAGCATTTT. This translates into CASSFQGAVSNQPQHF.

This clone has just one count. CDR3 region: CASTGTDLYEQYF. CDR3 DNA sequence: TGTGCCAGTACTGGGACAGATCTCTACGAGCAGTACTTC. V and J are TRBV19 and TRBJ2-7, with 7 bases lining up with TRBD1. CDR3 size: 13 residues. The V and J ends lost 7 bases and 3 bases, in that order; junction bases with no gene match: 6. Per germline, CDR1 LNHDA and CDR2 SQIVND (reference sequence).

CDR3 amino acids: CAARLAGLTDTQYF. CDR3 bases: TGTGCCGCGCGACTAGCGGGATTAACAGATACGCAGTATTTT. The chain carries TRBV27 and TRBJ2-3; 11 nucleotides line up with TRBD2. The CDR3 spans 14 residues. The V gene end was trimmed by 11 bases and the J gene end by 3 bases; junction bases not matched to a gene: 7. Germline V gene lookup returns CDR1 MNHEY and CDR2 SMNVEV (reference sequence).

The chain carries TRBV12-3 or TRBV12-4 and TRBJ2-1; D may be TRBD1 (5 bases). The length of the CDR3 is 11 residues. With 5 bases removed from V and 9 bases from J, the gap between germline ends came to 8 bases. This CDR3 reads CASSPQGEQFF. CDR3 nucleotide sequence: TGTGCCAGCAGTCCTCAGGGTGAGCAGTTCTTC.